This is a list of T cell receptor beta chains from one sample in a study of blood T cell repertoires in COVID-19. Data came from immunoSEQ multiplex PCR; TCRdb stores just in-frame clones and leaves some out. The table records some 120,000 clones, around 82% of them present only once. The sequenced sample was peripheral blood. These receptors were collected from a woman aged 30 to 39 who had recovered from COVID-19. Each CDR3 is given without its conserved first and last residue. Fields, in order: V gene, CDR3 protein.

TRBV7-2 | ASSSEPEDPGYT
TRBV6-2/TRBV6-3 | ASSYGTAANQPQH
TRBV6-5 | ASSGPSGLNNEQF
TRBV29-1 | SVDGWKLNTEAF
TRBV5-8 | ASSVDTRYGYT
TRBV19 | ASNAGTLNTGELF
TRBV5-1 | ASSLNSFNEKLF
TRBV5-6 | ASSADSNYGYT
TRBV6-5 | ASSYSNRDYGYT
TRBV27 | ASSFIASNEQF
TRBV7-9 | ASSLVTGISSDTEAF
TRBV3-1/TRBV3-2 | ASSQGINRAISYEQY
TRBV15 | ATSIRAGAAANTGELF
TRBV5-4 | ASSLRGLAGSSYNEQF
TRBV3-1/TRBV3-2 | ASSQDRGQADSYEQY
TRBV10-3 | AISLRDRSREQY
TRBV9 | ASSADSPTEAF
TRBV18 | ASSPDRSNYGYT
TRBV19 | ASSIPGSYEQY
TRBV2 | ASSWTSGSREQY
TRBV18 | ASSQDGQSNYGYT
TRBV29-1 | SGVTGESQPQH
TRBV5-1 | ASSKGDNSEPQH
TRBV29-1 | SVSRETEAF
TRBV29-1 | SGGRGDTQY
TRBV6-5 | ASSSVAGETDTQY
TRBV27 | ASSPPLLAGVRETQY
TRBV6-5 | ASSYADSRNYGYT
TRBV24-1 | ATSDPYTGMNTEAF
TRBV28 | ASSSGLGANYGYT
TRBV5-4 | ASSWQGRLQETQY